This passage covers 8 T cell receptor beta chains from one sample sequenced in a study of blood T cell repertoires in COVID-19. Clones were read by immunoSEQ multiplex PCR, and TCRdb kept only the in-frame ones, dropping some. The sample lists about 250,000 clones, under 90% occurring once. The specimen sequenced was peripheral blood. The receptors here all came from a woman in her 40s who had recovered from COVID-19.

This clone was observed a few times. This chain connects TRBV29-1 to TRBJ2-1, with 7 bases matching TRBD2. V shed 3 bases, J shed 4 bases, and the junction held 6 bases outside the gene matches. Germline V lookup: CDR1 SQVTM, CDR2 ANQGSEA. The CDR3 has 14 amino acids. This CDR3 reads CSVDISGIYNEQFF. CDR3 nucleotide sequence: TGCAGCGTTGATATAAGCGGGATTTACAATGAGCAGTTCTTC.

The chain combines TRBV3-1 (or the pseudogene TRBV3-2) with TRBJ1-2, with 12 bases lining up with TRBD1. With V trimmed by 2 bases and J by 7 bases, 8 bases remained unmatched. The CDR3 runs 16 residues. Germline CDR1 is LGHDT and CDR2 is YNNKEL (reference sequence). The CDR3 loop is CASSQRGDRGHGGYTF. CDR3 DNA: TGTGCCAGCAGCCAACGGGGGGACAGGGGGCACGGTGGCTACACCTTC.

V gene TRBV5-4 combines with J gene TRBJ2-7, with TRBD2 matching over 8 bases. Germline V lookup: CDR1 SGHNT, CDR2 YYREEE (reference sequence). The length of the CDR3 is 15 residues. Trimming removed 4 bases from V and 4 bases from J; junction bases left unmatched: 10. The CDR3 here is CASSVSGREAYEQYF. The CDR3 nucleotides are TGTGCCAGCAGCGTGAGTGGGCGGGAGGCGTACGAGCAGTACTTC.

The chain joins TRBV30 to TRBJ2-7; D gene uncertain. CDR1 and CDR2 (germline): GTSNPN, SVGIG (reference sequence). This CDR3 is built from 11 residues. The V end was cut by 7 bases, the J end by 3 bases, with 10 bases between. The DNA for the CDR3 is TGTGCCTTACTTGCCGGCTACGAGCAGTACTTC. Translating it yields CALLAGYEQYF.

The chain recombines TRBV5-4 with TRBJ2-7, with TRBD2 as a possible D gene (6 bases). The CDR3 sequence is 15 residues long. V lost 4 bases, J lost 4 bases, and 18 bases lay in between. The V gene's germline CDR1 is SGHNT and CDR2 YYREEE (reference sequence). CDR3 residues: CASSAGRDPAYEQYF. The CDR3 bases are TGTGCCAGCAGCGCTGGGCGGGACCCAGCGTACGAGCAGTACTTC.

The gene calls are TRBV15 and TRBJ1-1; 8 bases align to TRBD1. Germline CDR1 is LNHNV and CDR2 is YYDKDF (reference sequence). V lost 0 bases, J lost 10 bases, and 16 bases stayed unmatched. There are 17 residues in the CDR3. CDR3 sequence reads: CATSREDTEQGEIRAFF. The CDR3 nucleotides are TGTGCCACCAGCAGAGAAGACACCGAACAGGGGGAGATTCGAGCTTTCTTT. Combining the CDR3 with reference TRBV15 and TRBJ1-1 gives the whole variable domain DAMVIQNPRYQVTQFGKPVTLSCSQTLNHNVMYWYQQKSSQAPKLLFHYYDKDFNNEADTPDNFQSRRPNTSFCFLDIRSPGLGDTAMYLCATSREDTEQGEIRAFFGQGTRLTVV.

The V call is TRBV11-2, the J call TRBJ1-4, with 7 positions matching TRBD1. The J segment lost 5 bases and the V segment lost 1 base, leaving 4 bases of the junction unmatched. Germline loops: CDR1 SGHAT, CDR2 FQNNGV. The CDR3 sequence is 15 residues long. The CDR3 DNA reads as TGTGCCAGCAGCTTAGGGGACAGTCCGAATGAAAAACTGTTTTTT. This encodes CASSLGDSPNEKLFF.

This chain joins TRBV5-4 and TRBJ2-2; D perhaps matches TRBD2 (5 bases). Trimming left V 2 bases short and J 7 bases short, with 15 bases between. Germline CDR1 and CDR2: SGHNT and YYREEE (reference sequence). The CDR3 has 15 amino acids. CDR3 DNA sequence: TGTGCCAGCAGCTTTGGTGGGAGAGACGGCGGGGAGCTGTTTTTT. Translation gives CASSFGGRDGGELFF.